This note documents a single T cell receptor delta chain sequence. One end of the junction does not line up with germline, which may come from a read error. Other DNA sequences of this sample code for an identical CDR3. This entry belongs to a study of gamma-delta chains in newborns, infants, children. Whole-study context: Innate gammadelta T cells reportedly expand polyclonally right after birth, driven by microbial exposure, per the title.

TCRdb redid clone calling on the reads using CATT. This sample has 9,000 to 13,000 delta-chain clones, with around 8.8% found just once. The sequence was collected from a child who was a newborn, infant or young child, either healthy, febrile or measles-vaccinated (not recorded which). The sample taken for sequencing was blood.

The CDR3 here is CACAPLASSWDTRQMFF. The DNA of the CDR3 is TGCGCCTGTGCCCCGCTTGCCAGCTCCTGGGACACCCGACAGATGTTTTTC. The rearrangement uses TRDV2 and TRDJ3; D call uncertain. The germline gives CDR1 GEAIGNYY, CDR2 EKD. CDR3 size: 17 residues.